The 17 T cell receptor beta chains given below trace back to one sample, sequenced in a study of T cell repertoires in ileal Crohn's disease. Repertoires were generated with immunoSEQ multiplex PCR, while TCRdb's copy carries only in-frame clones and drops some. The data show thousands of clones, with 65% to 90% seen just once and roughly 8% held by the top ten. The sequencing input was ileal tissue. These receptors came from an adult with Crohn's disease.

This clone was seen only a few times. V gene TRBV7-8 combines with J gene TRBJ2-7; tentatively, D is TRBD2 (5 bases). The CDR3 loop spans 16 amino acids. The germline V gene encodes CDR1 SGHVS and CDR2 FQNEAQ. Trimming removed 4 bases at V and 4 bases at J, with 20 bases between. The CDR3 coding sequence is TGTGCCAGCAGCTCGGCGGGCAGTGCGGGCATGTACGAGCAGTACTTC. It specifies CASSSAGSAGMYEQYF.

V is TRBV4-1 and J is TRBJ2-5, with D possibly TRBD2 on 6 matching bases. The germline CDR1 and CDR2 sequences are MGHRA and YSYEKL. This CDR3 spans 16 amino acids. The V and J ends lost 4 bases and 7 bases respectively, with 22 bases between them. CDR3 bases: TGCGCCAGCAGCCGCCCGTTGGGGGGAGCTTTAGGGACCCAGTACTTC. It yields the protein CASSRPLGGALGTQYF.

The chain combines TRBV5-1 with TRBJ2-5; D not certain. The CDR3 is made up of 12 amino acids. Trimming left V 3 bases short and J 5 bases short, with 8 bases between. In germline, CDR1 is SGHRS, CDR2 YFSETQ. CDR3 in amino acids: CASSSPRETQYF. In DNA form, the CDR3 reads TGCGCCAGCAGCTCCCCCAGGGAGACCCAGTACTTC.

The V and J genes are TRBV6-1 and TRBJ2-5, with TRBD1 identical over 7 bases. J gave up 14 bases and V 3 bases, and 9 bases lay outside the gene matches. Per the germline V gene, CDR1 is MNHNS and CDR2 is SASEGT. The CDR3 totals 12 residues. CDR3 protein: CASSDYTGTAYF. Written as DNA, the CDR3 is TGTGCCAGCAGTGACTACACCGGGACAGCCTACTTC.

DNA for the CDR3: TGTGCCAGCAGCTTAGGGAGGGATACTTATGGCTACACCTTC. This gives the protein CASSLGRDTYGYTF. J is TRBJ1-2 and V is TRBV7-9; D remains unclear. With 1 base removed from V and 5 bases from J, the gap between germline ends came to 11 bases. Looked up from germline, CDR1 is SEHNR and CDR2 is FQNEAQ (reference sequence). This CDR3 has 14 residues.

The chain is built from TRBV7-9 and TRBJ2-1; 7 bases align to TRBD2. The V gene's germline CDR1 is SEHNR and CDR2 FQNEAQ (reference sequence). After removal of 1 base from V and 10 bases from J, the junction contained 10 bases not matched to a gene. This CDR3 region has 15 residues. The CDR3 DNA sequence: TGTGCCAGCAGCTTAGGGGCGGGAGAGGCGCGAGAGCAGTTCTTC. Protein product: CASSLGAGEAREQFF.

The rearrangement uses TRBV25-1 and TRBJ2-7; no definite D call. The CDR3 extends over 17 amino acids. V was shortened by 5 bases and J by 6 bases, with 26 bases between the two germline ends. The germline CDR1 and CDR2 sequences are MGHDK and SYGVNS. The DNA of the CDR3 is TGTGCCAGCAGTTCCCAAATAATTTCCACGCAGGTTGCCGAGCAGTACTTC. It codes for CASSSQIISTQVAEQYF.

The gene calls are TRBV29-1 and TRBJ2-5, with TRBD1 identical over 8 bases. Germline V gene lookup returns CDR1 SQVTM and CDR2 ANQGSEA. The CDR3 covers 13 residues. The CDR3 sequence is CTTGTGGQETQYF. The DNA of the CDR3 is TGCACCACAGGAACAGGGGGCCAAGAGACCCAGTACTTC.

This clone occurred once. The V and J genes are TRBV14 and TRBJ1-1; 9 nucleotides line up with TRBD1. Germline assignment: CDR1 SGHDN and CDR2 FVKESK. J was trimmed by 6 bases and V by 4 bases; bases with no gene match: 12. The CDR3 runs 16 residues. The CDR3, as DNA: TGTGCCAGCAGCCTTAGAGGACCGGGGACAGGGTCTGAAGCTTTCTTT. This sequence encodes CASSLRGPGTGSEAFF.

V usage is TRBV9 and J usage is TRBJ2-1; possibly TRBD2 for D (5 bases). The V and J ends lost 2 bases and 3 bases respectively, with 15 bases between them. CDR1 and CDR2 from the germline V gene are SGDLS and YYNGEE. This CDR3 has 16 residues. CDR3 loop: CASSVGGTAHYNEQFF. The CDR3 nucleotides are TGTGCCAGCAGCGTCGGAGGCACCGCCCACTACAATGAGCAGTTCTTC.

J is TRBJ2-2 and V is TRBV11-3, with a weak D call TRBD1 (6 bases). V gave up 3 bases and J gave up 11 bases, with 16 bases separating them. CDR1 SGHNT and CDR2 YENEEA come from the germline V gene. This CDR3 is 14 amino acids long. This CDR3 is CASSFGTLSSELFF. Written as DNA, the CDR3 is TGTGCCAGCAGCTTCGGGACATTAAGTTCTGAGCTGTTTTTT.

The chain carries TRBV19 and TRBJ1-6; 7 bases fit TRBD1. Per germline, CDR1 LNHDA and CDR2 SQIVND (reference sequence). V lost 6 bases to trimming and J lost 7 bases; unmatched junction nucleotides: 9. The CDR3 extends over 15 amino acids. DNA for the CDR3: TGTGCCAGTAGCACCTCCGGGACAGACAATTCACCCCTCCACTTT. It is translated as CASSTSGTDNSPLHF.

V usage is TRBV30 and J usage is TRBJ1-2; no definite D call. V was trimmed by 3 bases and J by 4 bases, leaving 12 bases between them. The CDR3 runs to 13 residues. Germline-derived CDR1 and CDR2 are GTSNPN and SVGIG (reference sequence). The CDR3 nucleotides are TGTGCCTGGAGCGCCGGGAGGATCTATGGCTACACCTTC. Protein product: CAWSAGRIYGYTF.

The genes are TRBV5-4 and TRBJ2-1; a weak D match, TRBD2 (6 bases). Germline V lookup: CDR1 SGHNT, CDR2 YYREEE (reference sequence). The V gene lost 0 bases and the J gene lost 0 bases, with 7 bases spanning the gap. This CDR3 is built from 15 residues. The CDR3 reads CASSLGLDSYNEQFF. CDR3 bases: TGTGCCAGCAGCTTGGGACTAGACTCCTACAATGAGCAGTTCTTC.

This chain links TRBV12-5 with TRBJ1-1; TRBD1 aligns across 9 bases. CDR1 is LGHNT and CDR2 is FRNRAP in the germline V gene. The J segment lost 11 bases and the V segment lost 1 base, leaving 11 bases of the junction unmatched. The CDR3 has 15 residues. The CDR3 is CASGLDGQGRMRAFF. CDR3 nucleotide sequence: TGTGCTAGTGGTTTGGATGGACAGGGGAGAATGCGGGCTTTCTTT.

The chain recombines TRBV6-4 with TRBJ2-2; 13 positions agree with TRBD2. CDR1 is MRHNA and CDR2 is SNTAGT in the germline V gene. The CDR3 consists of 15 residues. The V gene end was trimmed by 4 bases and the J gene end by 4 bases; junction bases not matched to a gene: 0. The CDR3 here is CASSGTSGSTGELFF. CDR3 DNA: TGTGCCAGCAGTGGGACTAGCGGGAGCACCGGGGAGCTGTTTTTT.

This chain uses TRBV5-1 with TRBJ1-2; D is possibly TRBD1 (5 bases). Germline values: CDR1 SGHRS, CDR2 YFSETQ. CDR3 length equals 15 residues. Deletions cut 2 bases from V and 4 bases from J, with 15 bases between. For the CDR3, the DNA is TGCGCCAGCAGCTTAAATTCAGGGAATAGCTATGGCTACACCTTC. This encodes CASSLNSGNSYGYTF.